This TCR beta chain was sequenced in a study of regulatory T cells in long-lasting Graves disease (dated by TCRdb to about 2021). In terms of the full investigation: Patients with newly diagnosed Graves' disease had been on antithyroid drugs for under 3 months. Persistent Graves' disease patients were compared with newly diagnosed Graves' disease patients by peripheral blood TCR sequencing and RNA sequencing. The study was conducted in China and was registered as a clinical trial. A total of 33 samples were covered by TCR sequencing, comprising some 13 persistent and 20 or so newly diagnosed Graves' disease patients. What the research found in general, with its limitations: Patients with persistent disease shared more public clonotypes (about 2,900) than newly diagnosed patients did (more than 900). Sequencing and analysis were limited to the TCR beta chain. The small sample size was acknowledged by the authors as a limitation that may reduce accuracy. Compared with newly diagnosed patients, persistent Graves' disease patients had lower TCR Shannon entropy and fewer highly expanded clones, which suggests clonal expansion. Preferential use of TRBV28, TRBJ1-2 and TRBJ2-5 was observed in persistent disease, whereas TRBV20-1 and TRBJ2-1 were favored in newly diagnosed disease. Because the primary lesion, thyroid tissue, could not be accessed, the study looked at peripheral blood alone.

Details on this clonotype: It has no known antigen specificity. No clone much larger than this one lies a single base away; base qualities are absent.

The sample's time point label, in plain terms: newly diagnosed GD, antithyroid drugs for less than 3 months. RNA was extracted from PBMCs in TRIzol for both TCR sequencing and RNA sequencing. The diagnosis of Graves' disease was made according to American Thyroid Association guidelines. Recruitment of patients was carried out at an endocrinology department in Xi'an, China. From each patient, nine milliliters of peripheral blood was collected into an EDTA anticoagulant tube. Ficoll Paque Plus density gradient separation was used to isolate PBMCs, and no further T cell sorting was done. RNA quality was checked with an Agilent 2100 Bioanalyzer and agarose gel, and concentration with a NanoDrop 2000. V lost 7 bases and J lost 3 bases; the stretch between them is 15 bases long. The CDR3, from cysteine to phenylalanine, totals 14 residues. Here the CDR3 DNA is all that survives: 42 bases in frame from base 1. CDR1 and CDR2, looked up from the germline V gene, are SNHLY and FYNNEI.

Libraries were built with multiplex PCR. Sequenced using an Illumina HiSeq 4000. iRepertoire HTBI primers and Arm-PCR amplification of CDR3 regions were used to construct TCR beta libraries. Before sequencing, the PCR products underwent gel purification. Processing in the source paper ran as follows. Gene usage analysis of CDR3 amino acid clonotypes relied on the 60 to 65 TRBV and 14 TRBJ segments identified across samples. COPE and FqMerger were used to merge filtered high-quality paired reads into contigs. Contigs were aligned with BLAST to IMGT TRBV, TRBD and TRBJ reference genes, and CDR3 was defined per IMGT. Highly expanded clones were defined as clonotypes with a frequency above 0.1%. Repertoire diversity was measured by Shannon entropy, and V-J evenness by the Gini coefficient. Clonotypes shared by more than one individual were considered public. In TCRdb, the public reads were trimmed at Q25 with fastp and aligned with MiXCR, with productive beta chains retained. CDR3 protein duplicates are merged, each entry listing the most common genes and DNA. These V and J calls originate from TCRdb's pipeline instead of the authors' own analysis. The sample profile shows some 240,000 distinct CDR3 sequences; around 20% of them were found once. Together, the top ten hold 10% to 15% of the sample.

In addition, the sample was reused for a study of T cells in Graves' hyperthyroidism and ophthalmopathy. As described in the second report: Graves' hyperthyroidism was defined as stable when no progression to ophthalmopathy occurred over 18 months of follow-up. Hyperthyroidism patients were newly diagnosed, had a disease duration of under 2 months, and were aged 18 to 65 years. Patients with uncontrolled infections, other autoimmune diseases, pregnancy or lactation were excluded. Diagnoses were established on the basis of clinical symptoms, serum thyroxine and TRAb, thyroid ultrasound, and orbital computed tomography. For the first round of RT-PCR on the TCR CDR3, the HTBI primer set was used together with the Qiagen OneStep RT-PCR kit. Blood samples also contained most of the expanded thyroid clonotypes (frequency above 0.001), which suggests that blood repertoires may reflect thyroid immune responses. Ophthalmopathy was separated from stable hyperthyroidism by a 13 V-J signature model, with around 88% sensitivity and roughly 81% specificity obtained in cross-validation and 80%/75% obtained in testing. In validation, the model predicted progression to ophthalmopathy a median of about 6.8 months before onset, with about 70% sensitivity and 72.22% specificity. To identify distinguishing TCR V-J signatures, a discovery cohort of roughly 100 patients was used, comprising under 45 with Graves' ophthalmopathy and about 59 with stable Graves' hyperthyroidism. Prospective prediction of ophthalmopathy was tested in an independent validation cohort of under 20 hyperthyroidism patients and some 17 patients who later progressed to ophthalmopathy. The 85 to 100 discovery patients were divided at random into training and test sets in a 7:3 ratio. Thyroid tissue and blood T-cell repertoires from six Graves' hyperthyroidism patients were also compared in the study. Once sampling was done, hyperthyroidism patients were given methimazole at a starting dose of 30 mg daily, whereas ophthalmopathy patients were given high-dose intravenous methylprednisolone. The libraries were constructed in a second round of multiplex PCR and then size-selected and purified. Paired-end sequencing of the libraries was performed with 100 bp reads on an Illumina HiSeq2000. SOAPnuke was used to process the raw data, removing reads that contained adapters or uncalled bases, had a mean Phred below 15, or lacked an exact match to the constant primer or identifier. High-quality paired reads were merged with COPE v1.2.5, and unique nucleotide sequences were defined as clonotypes. Clonotypes were aligned to IMGT TRBV, TRBD and TRBJ reference segments using MiTCR v1.1. The analysis included only V-J combinations with a frequency above 0.0001, which together covered more than 99% of the repertoires. A TCS score was defined as the ratio between F50 (clonal expansion) and ExV (chaos), using BLOSUM62-based TCRdist between CDR3 peptides within each V-J. Welch's t-statistics and random forest reduced roughly 530 V-J features to roughly 13, which were used in a naive Bayes classifier (R e1071). No statistical method was used to set the sample size in advance, and investigators knew the group allocation. The paper reports TCR Vbeta CDR3 sequencing of over 120 peripheral blood samples: 40 or so ophthalmopathy, under 80 hyperthyroidism and around 17 progressor patients.

Rearrangement joined TRBV2 to TRBJ1-2, with TRBD1 tentatively as D gene (5 bases match). Specimen: peripheral blood mononuclear cells (PBMCs), collected at new diagnosis, from a patient treated with antithyroid drugs. This TCR came from a woman in her twenties or thirties with Graves disease. Donor details come from another sample of the same person, matched by shared clones. CDR3 protein: CASNRRGGYYGYTF. The DNA reads as follows: TGTGCCAGCAACAGGAGGGGAGGCTACTATGGCTACACCTTC.